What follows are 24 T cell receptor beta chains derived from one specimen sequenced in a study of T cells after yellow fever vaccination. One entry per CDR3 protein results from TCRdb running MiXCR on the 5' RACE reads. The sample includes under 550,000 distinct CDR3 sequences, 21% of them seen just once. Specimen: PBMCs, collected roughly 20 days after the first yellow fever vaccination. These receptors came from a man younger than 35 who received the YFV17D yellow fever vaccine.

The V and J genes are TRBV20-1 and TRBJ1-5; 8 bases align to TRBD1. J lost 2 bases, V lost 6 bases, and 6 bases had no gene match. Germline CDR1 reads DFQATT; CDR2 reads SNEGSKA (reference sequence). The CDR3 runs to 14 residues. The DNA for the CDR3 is TGCAGTGCGACGGACAGGGTAGGCAATCAGCCCCAGCATTTT. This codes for CSATDRVGNQPQHF.

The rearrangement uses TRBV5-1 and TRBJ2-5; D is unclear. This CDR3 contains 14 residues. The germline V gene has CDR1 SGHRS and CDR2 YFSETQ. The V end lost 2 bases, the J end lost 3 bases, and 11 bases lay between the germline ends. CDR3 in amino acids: CASSFSLTEETQYF. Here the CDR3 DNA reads TGCGCCAGCAGCTTTAGCCTTACAGAAGAGACCCAGTACTTC.

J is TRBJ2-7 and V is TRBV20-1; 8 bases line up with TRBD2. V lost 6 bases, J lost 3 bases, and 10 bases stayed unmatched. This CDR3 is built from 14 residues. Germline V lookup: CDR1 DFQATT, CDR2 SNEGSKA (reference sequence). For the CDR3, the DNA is TGCAGTGCCCCCGGGGGGGGCAGTTACTACGAGCAGTACTTC. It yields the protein CSAPGGGSYYEQYF.

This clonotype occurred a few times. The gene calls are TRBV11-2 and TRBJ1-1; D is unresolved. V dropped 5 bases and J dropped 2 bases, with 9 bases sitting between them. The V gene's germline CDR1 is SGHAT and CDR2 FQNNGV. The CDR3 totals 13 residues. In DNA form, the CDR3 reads TGTGCCAGCAGCGGGGTACTCAACACTGAAGCTTTCTTT. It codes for CASSGVLNTEAFF. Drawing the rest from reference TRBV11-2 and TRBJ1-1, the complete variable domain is EAGVAQSPRYKIIEKRQSVAFWCNPISGHATLYWYQQILGQGPKLLIQFQNNGVVDDSQLPKDRFSAERLKGVDSTLKIQPAKLEDSAVYLCASSGVLNTEAFFGQGTRLTVV.

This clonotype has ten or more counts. This CDR3 reads CASSLGRALTYEQYF. CDR3 sequence (DNA): TGCGCCAGCAGCTTGGGAAGGGCCCTAACCTACGAGCAGTACTTC. The gene calls are TRBV5-1 and TRBJ2-7, with D hard to call. Germline CDR1 is SGHRS and CDR2 is YFSETQ. The V and J ends lost 0 bases and 2 bases respectively, with 12 bases between them. The CDR3 runs to 15 residues.

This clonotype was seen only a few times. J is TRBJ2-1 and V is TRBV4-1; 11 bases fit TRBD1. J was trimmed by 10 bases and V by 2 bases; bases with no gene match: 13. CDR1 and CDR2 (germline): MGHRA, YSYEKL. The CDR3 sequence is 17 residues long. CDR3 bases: TGCGCCAGCAGCCAACCCGGACAGGGGGCGGAGGTCTGGGAGCAGTTCTTC. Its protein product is CASSQPGQGAEVWEQFF.

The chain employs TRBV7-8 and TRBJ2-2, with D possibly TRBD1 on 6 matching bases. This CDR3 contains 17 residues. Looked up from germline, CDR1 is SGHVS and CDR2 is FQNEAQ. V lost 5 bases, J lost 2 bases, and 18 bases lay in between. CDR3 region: CASSGRDTMTNTGELFF. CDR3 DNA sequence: TGTGCCAGCAGCGGCCGGGACACAATGACAAACACCGGGGAGCTGTTTTTT. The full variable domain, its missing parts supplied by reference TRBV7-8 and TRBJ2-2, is GAGVSQSPRYKVAKRGQDVALRCDPISGHVSLFWYQQALGQGPEFLTYFQNEAQLDKSGLPSDRFFAERPEGSVSTLKIQRTQQEDSAVYLCASSGRDTMTNTGELFFGEGSRLTVL.

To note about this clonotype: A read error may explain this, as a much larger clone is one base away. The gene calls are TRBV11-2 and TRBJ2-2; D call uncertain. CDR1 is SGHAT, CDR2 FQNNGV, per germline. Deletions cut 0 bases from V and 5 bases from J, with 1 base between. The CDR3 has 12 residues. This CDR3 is CASSLETGELFF. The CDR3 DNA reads TGTGCCAGCAGCTTAGAGACCGGGGAGCTGTTTTTT.

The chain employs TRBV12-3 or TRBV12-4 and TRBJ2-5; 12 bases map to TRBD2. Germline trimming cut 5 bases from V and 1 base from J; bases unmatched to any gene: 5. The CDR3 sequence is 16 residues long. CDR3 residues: CASSDRLAGAQETQYF. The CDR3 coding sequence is TGTGCCAGCAGTGACCGACTAGCGGGGGCCCAAGAGACCCAGTACTTC.

The CDR3 region is CASSNHLAGANTDTQYF. The CDR3 nucleotides are TGTGCCAGCAGCAATCATTTAGCGGGGGCCAACACAGATACGCAGTATTTT. The genes are TRBV5-5 and TRBJ2-3; 9 bases agree with TRBD2. CDR3 size: 17 residues. Germline CDR1 is SGHKS and CDR2 is YYEKEE (reference sequence). The ends lost 4 bases at V and 2 bases at J; junction bases unmatched: 11.

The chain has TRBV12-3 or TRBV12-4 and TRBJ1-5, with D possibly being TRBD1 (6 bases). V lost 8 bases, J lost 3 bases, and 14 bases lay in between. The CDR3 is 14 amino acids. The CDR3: CASAPQGINQPQHF. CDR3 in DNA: TGTGCCAGCGCCCCGCAGGGGATCAATCAGCCCCAGCATTTT.

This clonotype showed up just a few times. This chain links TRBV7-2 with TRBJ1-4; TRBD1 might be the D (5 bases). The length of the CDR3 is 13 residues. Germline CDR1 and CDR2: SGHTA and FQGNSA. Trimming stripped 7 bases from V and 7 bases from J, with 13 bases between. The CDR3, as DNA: TGTGCCAGCATTCGACAGCCCGGTGAAAAACTGTTTTTT. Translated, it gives CASIRQPGEKLFF.

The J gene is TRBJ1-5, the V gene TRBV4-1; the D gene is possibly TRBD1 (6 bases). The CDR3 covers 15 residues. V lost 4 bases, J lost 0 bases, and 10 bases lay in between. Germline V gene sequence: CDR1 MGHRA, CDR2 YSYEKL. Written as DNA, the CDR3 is TGCGCCAGCAGCCGAACAGGGATTAGCAATCAGCCCCAGCATTTT. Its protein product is CASSRTGISNQPQHF.

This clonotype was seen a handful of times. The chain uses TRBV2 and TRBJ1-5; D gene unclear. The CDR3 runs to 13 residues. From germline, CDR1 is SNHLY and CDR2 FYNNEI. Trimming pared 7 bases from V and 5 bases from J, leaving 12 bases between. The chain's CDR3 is CASTLETDQPQHF. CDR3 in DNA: TGTGCCAGCACCCTTGAAACGGATCAGCCCCAGCATTTT. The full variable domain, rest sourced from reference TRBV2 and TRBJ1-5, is EPEVTQTPSHQVTQMGQEVILRCVPISNHLYFYWYRQILGQKVEFLVSFYNNEISEKSEIFDDQFSVERPDGSNFTLKIRSTKLEDSAMYFCASTLETDQPQHFGDGTRLSIL.

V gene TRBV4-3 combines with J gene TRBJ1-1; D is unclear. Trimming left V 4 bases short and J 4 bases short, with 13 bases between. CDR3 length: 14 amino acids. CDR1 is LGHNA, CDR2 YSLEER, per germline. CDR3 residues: CASSPAGRATEAFF. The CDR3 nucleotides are TGCGCCAGCAGCCCGGCTGGGCGGGCCACTGAAGCTTTCTTT.

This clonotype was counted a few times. CDR3 region: CASSLRAGGVNEQFF. As DNA, the CDR3 is TGTGCCAGCAGCTTAAGGGCGGGGGGAGTCAATGAGCAGTTCTTC. The chain links TRBV7-6 to TRBJ2-1; 8 nucleotides agree with TRBD2. This CDR3 is built from 15 residues. With 2 bases clipped from V and 6 bases from J, the junction kept 6 bases outside the gene matches. Germline CDR1 and CDR2: SGHVS and FNYEAQ.

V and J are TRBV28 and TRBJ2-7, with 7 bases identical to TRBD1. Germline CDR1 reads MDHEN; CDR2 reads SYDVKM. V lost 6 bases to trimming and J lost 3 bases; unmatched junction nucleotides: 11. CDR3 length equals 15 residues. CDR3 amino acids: CASRKIRDSFYEQYF. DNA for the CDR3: TGTGCCAGCAGAAAAATCCGGGACAGCTTCTACGAGCAGTACTTC.

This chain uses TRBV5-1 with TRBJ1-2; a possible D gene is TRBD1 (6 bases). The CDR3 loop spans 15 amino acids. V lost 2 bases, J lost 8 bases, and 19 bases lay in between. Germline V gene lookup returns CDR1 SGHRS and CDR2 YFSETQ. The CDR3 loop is CASSFSPNGGRGYTF. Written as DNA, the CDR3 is TGCGCCAGCAGCTTTAGCCCCAACGGGGGGCGAGGCTACACCTTC.

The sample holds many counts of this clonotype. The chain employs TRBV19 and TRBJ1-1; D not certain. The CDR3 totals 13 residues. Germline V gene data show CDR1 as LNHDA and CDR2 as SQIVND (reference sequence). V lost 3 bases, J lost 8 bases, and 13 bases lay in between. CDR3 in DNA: TGTGCCAGTAGTATGCTCCTGGACGGGGAAGCTTTCTTT. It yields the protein CASSMLLDGEAFF.

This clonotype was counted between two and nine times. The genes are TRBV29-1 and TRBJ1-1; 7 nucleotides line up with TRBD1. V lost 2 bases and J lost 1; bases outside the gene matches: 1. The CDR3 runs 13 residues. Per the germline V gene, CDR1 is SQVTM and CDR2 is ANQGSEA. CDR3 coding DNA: TGCAGCGTTGAAACAGGGGCGAACACTGAAGCTTTCTTT. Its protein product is CSVETGANTEAFF.

DNA of the CDR3: TGCGCCAGCAGCCAAGAGCCTAGCGGGGGAGAGCAGTTCTTC. It is translated as CASSQEPSGGEQFF. The rearrangement uses TRBV4-3 and TRBJ2-1, with TRBD2 identical over 10 bases. This CDR3 region has 14 residues. Germline V lookup: CDR1 LGHNA, CDR2 YSLEER. V was pared by 0 bases and J by 10 bases, with 3 bases of the junction left unmatched.

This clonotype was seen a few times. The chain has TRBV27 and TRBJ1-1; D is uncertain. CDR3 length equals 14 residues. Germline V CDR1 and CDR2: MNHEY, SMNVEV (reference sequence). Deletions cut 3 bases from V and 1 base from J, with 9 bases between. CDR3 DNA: TGTGCCAGCAGTTTTCACTCGGGGAACACTGAAGCTTTCTTT. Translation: CASSFHSGNTEAFF.

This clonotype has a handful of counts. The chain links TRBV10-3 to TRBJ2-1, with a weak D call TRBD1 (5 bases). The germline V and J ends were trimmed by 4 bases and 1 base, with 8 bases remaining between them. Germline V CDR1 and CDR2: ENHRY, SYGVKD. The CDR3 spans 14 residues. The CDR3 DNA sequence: TGTGCCATCAGTGGCAGGGTTTCCTACAATGAGCAGTTCTTC. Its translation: CAISGRVSYNEQFF.

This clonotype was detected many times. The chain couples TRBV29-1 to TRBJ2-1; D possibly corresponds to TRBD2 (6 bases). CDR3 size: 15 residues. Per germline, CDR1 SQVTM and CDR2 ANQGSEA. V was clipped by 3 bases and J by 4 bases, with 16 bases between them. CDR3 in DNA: TGCAGCGTTGATCCCGGGAGCAACCTTTACAATGAGCAGTTCTTC. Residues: CSVDPGSNLYNEQFF.